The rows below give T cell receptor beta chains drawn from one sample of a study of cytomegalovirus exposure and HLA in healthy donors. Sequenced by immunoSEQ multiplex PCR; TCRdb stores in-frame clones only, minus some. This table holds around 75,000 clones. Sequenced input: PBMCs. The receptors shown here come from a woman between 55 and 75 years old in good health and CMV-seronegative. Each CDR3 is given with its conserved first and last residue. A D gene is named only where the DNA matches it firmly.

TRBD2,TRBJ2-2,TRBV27,TGTGCCAGCAATGGCGGGAGGGCCGGGGAGCTGTTTTTT,CASNGGRAGELFF
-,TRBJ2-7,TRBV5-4,TGTGCCAGCAGCTCAGGGGGGAATAGAAACGAGCAGTACTTC,CASSSGGNRNEQYF
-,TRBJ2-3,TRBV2,TGTGCCAGCGCTGGAGGTAGGAGGACGAACACAGATACGCAGTATTTT,CASAGGRRTNTDTQYF
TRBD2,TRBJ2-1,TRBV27,TGTGCCAGCAGTTTATTTGGGGGACTAGCGGGAGCCGGTGAGCAGTTCTTC,CASSLFGGLAGAGEQFF
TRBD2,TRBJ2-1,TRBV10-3,TGTGCCATCAGTGAGTCAGGCAGCGGGAGTGGGAATGAGCAGTTCTTC,CAISESGSGSGNEQFF
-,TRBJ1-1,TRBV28,TGTGCCAGCAGTTTAACCGACAGGCGAGGGACTGAAGCTTTCTTT,CASSLTDRRGTEAFF
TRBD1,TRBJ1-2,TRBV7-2,TGTGCCAGCAGCTTAGGTGGGACAGGGAGTTCGATTTATGGCTACACCTTC,CASSLGGTGSSIYGYTF
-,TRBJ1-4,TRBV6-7,TGTGCCAGCAGTTACTCGAGAGGTTTCGGTGAAAAACTGTTTTTT,CASSYSRGFGEKLFF
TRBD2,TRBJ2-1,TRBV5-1,TGCGCCAGCAGCGCTACTAGCGGGAGGGACAATGAGCAGTTCTTC,CASSATSGRDNEQFF
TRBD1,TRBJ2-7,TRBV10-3,TGTGCCATCAGCCGGGACAGGGACTCCTACGAGCAGTACTTC,CAISRDRDSYEQYF
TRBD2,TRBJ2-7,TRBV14,TGTGCCAGCAGCCAAGAATTTCTAGTAGCGGGATCATACGAGCAGTACTTC,CASSQEFLVAGSYEQYF
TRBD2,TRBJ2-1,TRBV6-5,TGTGCCAGCAGTTACGGGACTAGCGGGAGTGATGAGCAGTTCTTC,CASSYGTSGSDEQFF
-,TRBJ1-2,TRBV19,TGTGCCAGTAGTATACAGAATAACTATGGCTACACCTTC,CASSIQNNYGYTF
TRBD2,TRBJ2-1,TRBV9,TGTGCCAGCTCACCGGGACTAGCGTCCTATGAGCAGTTCTTC,CASSPGLASYEQFF
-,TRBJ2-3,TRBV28,TGTGCCAGCAGTTTACTTGGTAGCCCCCAGATGACAGATACGCAGTATTTT,CASSLLGSPQMTDTQYF
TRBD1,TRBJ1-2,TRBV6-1,TGTGCCAGCAGTCAAAATCAGGGGGAAGGGGGCTACACCTTC,CASSQNQGEGGYTF
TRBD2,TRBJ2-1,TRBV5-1,TGCGCCAGCAGCCCCCTAACCGGGACTAGTGGGGTCATGAGGTACAATGAGCAGTTCTTC,CASSPLTGTSGVMRYNEQFF
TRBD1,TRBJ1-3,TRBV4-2,TGTGCCAGCAGCCGGGACAGGGGGGCAGGAAACACCATATATTTT,CASSRDRGAGNTIYF
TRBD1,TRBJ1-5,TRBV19,TGTGCCAGTAAATGGGACAGCTCCCAGCCCCAGCATTTT,CASKWDSSQPQHF
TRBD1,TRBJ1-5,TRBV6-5,TGTGCCAGCAGGGGGACAGGGAATCAGCCCCAGCATTTT,CASRGTGNQPQHF
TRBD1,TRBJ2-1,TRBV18,TGTGCCAGCTCAGCCGGGACAGGAACATACAATGAGCAGTTCTTC,CASSAGTGTYNEQFF
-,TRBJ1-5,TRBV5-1,TGCGCCAGCAGCCCTGGAGGGGGGGAACACCAGCCCCAGCATTTT,CASSPGGGEHQPQHF
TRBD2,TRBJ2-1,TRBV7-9,TGTGCCAGCAGCTTAGTAGCGGGAGGCTCGTACAATGAGCAGTTCTTC,CASSLVAGGSYNEQFF
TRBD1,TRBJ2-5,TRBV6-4,TGTGCCCTTCACAACACCGGGACAGGCCGTTACCTTCAAGAGACCCAGTACTTC,CALHNTGTGRYLQETQYF
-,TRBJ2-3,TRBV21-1,TGTGCCAGCAGCAAGGGTTGCGGTTCTAGCACAGATACGCAGTATTTT,CASSKGCGSSTDTQYF
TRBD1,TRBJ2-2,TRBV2,TGTGCCAGCCTGGGACAGTTAAACACCGGGGAGCTGTTTTTT,CASLGQLNTGELFF
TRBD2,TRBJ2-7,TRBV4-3,TGCGCCAGCAGCGATCAAATCGGGAGCGGGGACTCCTACGAGCAGTACTTC,CASSDQIGSGDSYEQYF
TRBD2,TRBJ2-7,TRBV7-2,TGTGCCAGCAGCTTAGGCCTAGCGGGGGGCGAGCAGTACTTC,CASSLGLAGGEQYF
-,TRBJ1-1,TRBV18,TGTGCCAGCTCACCACAGGTCCGGAGTGAAGCTTTCTTT,CASSPQVRSEAFF
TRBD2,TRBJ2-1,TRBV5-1,TGCGCCAGCAGCCCGACTAGCGGGCTCTACAATGAGCAGTTCTTC,CASSPTSGLYNEQFF